A single sample gave rise to the 8 T cell receptor beta chains below, sequenced in a study of blood T cell repertoires in COVID-19. TCRdb keeps only in-frame clones here, not all; method: immunoSEQ multiplex PCR. Of fewer than 150,000 clones detected, about 90% appear once; the ten largest clones hold around 16%. The sample was peripheral blood. The receptors here all came from a woman aged 45-65 years who had recovered from COVID-19.

The chain couples TRBV2 to TRBJ2-5, with 7 positions matching TRBD1. V gave up 7 bases and J gave up 4 bases; unmatched junction bases: 3. CDR3 length: 12 amino acids. Germline values: CDR1 SNHLY, CDR2 FYNNEI. Here the CDR3 reads CASIRGRETQYF. As DNA, the CDR3 is TGTGCCAGCATTAGGGGGCGAGAGACCCAGTACTTC.

V is TRBV7-2 and J is TRBJ2-3; D may be TRBD2 (6 bases). Germline V gives CDR1 SGHTA, CDR2 FQGNSA. This CDR3 comprises 15 residues. V was cut by 1 base and J by 2 bases, with 10 bases left in between. CDR3 DNA: TGTGCCAGCAGCTTAGAGGCGGGGATCACAGATACGCAGTATTTT. It encodes CASSLEAGITDTQYF.

This chain links TRBV5-4 with TRBJ2-3, with 9 nucleotides matching TRBD1. The length of the CDR3 is 15 residues. The ends lost 0 bases at V and 5 bases at J; junction bases unmatched: 4. Germline V gives CDR1 SGHNT, CDR2 YYREEE (reference sequence). CDR3 loop: CASSLGQGVRDTQYF. The DNA of the CDR3 is TGTGCCAGCAGCTTGGGACAGGGGGTTAGAGATACGCAGTATTTT.

The gene calls are TRBV7-3 and TRBJ2-2, with D tentatively TRBD2 (5 bases). The germline V gene encodes CDR1 SGHTA and CDR2 FQGTGA. This CDR3 spans 14 amino acids. V dropped 4 bases and J dropped 1 base, with 7 bases sitting between them. Written as DNA, the CDR3 is TGTGCCAGCAGCTCGGACTTGAACACCGGGGAGCTGTTTTTT. This sequence encodes CASSSDLNTGELFF. Supplemented by reference TRBV7-3 and TRBJ2-2, the full variable domain reads GAGVSQTPSNKVTEKGKYVELRCDPISGHTALYWYRQSLGQGPEFLIYFQGTGAADDSGLPNDRFFAVRPEGSVSTLKIQRTERGDSAVYLCASSSDLNTGELFFGEGSRLTVL.

The chain recombines TRBV19 with TRBJ2-7, with D tentatively TRBD2 (6 bases). The V gene lost 3 bases and the J gene lost 1 base, with 10 bases spanning the gap. Germline V gene data show CDR1 as LNHDA and CDR2 as SQIVND (reference sequence). The length of the CDR3 is 14 residues. For the CDR3, the DNA is TGTGCCAGTAGTATGTGGGGGGAATCCTACGAGCAGTACTTC. Residues: CASSMWGESYEQYF.

This chain links TRBV19 with TRBJ1-3; 7 bases match TRBD1. Germline V gives CDR1 LNHDA, CDR2 SQIVND (reference sequence). CDR3 length: 15 residues. J was trimmed by 0 bases and V by 3 bases; bases with no gene match: 2. For the CDR3, the DNA is TGTGCCAGTAGTATGACAGGGTACTCTGGAAACACCATATATTTT. It specifies CASSMTGYSGNTIYF.

The rearrangement links TRBV5-6 to TRBJ2-7; 11 bases match TRBD2. Trimming cost V 2 bases and J 3 bases; bases outside gene matches: 1. Germline V lookup: CDR1 SGHDT, CDR2 YYEEEE. The CDR3 is 14 residues long. The CDR3 DNA reads as TGTGCCAGCAGCTTTACTAGCGGGGGCTACGAGCAGTACTTC. Protein product: CASSFTSGGYEQYF. Together with reference TRBV5-6 and TRBJ2-7, the CDR3 gives the full variable domain: DAGVTQSPTHLIKTRGQQVTLRCSPKSGHDTVSWYQQALGQGPQFIFQYYEEEERQRGNFPDRFSGHQFPNYSSELNVNALLLGDSALYLCASSFTSGGYEQYFGPGTRLTVT.

The chain links TRBV5-1 to TRBJ2-1, with a weak D call TRBD1 (6 bases). In germline, CDR1 is SGHRS, CDR2 YFSETQ. This CDR3 has 12 amino acids. Trimming cost V 4 bases and J 7 bases, with 9 bases left between them. The CDR3 DNA is TGCGCCAGCAGCAAAGGGGGTAATGAGCAGTTCTTC. This gives the protein CASSKGGNEQFF.